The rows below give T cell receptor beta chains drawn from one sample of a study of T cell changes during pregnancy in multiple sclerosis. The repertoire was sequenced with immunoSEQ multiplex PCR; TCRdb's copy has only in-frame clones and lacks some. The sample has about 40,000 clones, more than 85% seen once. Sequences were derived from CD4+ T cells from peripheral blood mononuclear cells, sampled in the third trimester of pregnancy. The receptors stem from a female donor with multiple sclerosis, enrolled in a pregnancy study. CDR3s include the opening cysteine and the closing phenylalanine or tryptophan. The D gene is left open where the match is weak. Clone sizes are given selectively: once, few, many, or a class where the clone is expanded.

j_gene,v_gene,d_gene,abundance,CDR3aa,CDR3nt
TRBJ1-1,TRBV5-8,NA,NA,CASSLLGRMNTEAFF,TGTGCCAGCAGCTTGTTGGGCAGGATGAACACTGAAGCTTTCTTT
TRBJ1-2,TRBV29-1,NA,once,CSVGGTTLNYGYTF,TGCAGCGTTGGCGGGACTACCCTAAACTATGGCTACACCTTC
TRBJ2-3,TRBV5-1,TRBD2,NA,CASSSTSGGTDTQYF,TGCGCCAGCAGCTCGACTAGCGGGGGCACAGATACGCAGTATTTT
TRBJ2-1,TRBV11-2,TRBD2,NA,CASSLIGSSGIYNEQFF,TGTGCCAGCAGCTTAATCGGTTCTAGCGGGATCTACAATGAGCAGTTCTTC
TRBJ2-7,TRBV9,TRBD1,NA,CASSTAGTGGFYEQYF,TGTGCCAGCAGCACAGCCGGGACAGGGGGTTTTTACGAGCAGTACTTC
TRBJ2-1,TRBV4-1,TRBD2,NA,CASSQAGLAGLGEQFF,TGCGCCAGCAGCCAAGCGGGACTAGCAGGGTTGGGGGAGCAGTTCTTC
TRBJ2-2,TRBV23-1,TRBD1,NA,CASSHPPGTGWADTGELFF,TGCGCCAGCAGTCACCCCCCCGGGACAGGGTGGGCGGACACCGGGGAGCTGTTTTTT
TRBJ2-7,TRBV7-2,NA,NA,CASSPRGGTYEQYF,TGTGCCAGCAGCCCCCGGGGAGGAACCTACGAGCAGTACTTC
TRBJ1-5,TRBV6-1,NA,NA,CASSVNSNQPQHF,TGTGCCAGCAGTGTTAATAGCAATCAGCCCCAGCATTTT
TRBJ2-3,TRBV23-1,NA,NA,CANGGDTQYF,TGCGCCAACGGGGGAGATACGCAGTATTTT
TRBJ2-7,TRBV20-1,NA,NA,CSARETYEQYF,TGCAGTGCTAGAGAGACTTACGAGCAGTACTTC
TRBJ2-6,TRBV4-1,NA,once,CASSLGHSGANVLTF,TGCGCCAGCAGCCTGGGGCACTCTGGGGCCAACGTCCTGACTTTC
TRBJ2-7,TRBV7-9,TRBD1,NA,CASSPGGTGSYEQYF,TGTGCCAGCAGTCCCGGTGGGACAGGGTCCTACGAGCAGTACTTC
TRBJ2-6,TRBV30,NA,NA,CARLAGANVLTF,TGTGCCCGACTCGCTGGGGCCAACGTCCTGACTTTC
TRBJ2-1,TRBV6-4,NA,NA,CASSDTELGNEQFF,TGTGCCAGCAGTGACACGGAGCTAGGCAATGAGCAGTTCTTC
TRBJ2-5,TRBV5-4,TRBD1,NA,CASRAGTVGQETQYF,TGTGCCAGCAGAGCTGGGACAGTAGGCCAAGAGACCCAGTACTTC
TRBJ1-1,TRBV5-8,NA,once,CASSLIREVAFF,TGTGCCAGCAGCTTGATCAGGGAGGTAGCTTTCTTT
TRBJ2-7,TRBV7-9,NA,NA,CASSPGARWGEQYF,TGTGCCAGCAGCCCTGGGGCCAGGTGGGGCGAGCAGTACTTC
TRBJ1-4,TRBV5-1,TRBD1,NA,CASSLAPGGKGNEKLFF,TGCGCCAGCAGCTTGGCCCCAGGGGGCAAGGGAAATGAAAAACTGTTTTTT
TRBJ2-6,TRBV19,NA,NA,CASSMGTGSSGANVLTF,TGTGCCAGTAGTATGGGGACCGGGAGTTCTGGGGCCAACGTCCTGACTTTC
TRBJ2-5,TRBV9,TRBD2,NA,CASSVGAGGVEETQYF,TGTGCCAGCAGCGTAGGGGCGGGGGGGGTTGAAGAGACCCAGTACTTC
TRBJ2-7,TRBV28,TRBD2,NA,CASSSRPAGMFEQYF,TGTGCCAGCAGTTCCCGGCCAGCGGGAATGTTTGAGCAGTACTTC
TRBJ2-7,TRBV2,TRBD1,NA,CASSDRDRAFLEQYF,TGTGCCAGCAGTGATCGGGACAGGGCTTTCTTGGAGCAGTACTTC
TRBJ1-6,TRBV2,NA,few,CASNREGSPLHF,TGTGCCAGCAACCGTGAGGGTTCACCCCTCCACTTT
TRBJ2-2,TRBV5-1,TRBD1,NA,CASREQGVMNQGTGELFF,TGCGCCAGCAGAGAACAGGGGGTAATGAATCAAGGCACCGGGGAGCTGTTTTTT
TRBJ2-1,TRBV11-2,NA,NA,CASSLWDSTYNEQFF,TGTGCCAGCAGCTTATGGGACTCAACCTACAATGAGCAGTTCTTC
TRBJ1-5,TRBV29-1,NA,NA,CSVGGVNQPQHF,TGCAGCGTTGGGGGGGTCAATCAGCCCCAGCATTTT
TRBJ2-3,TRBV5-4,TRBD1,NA,CASSPTGGVGTDTQYF,TGTGCCAGCAGCCCCACAGGGGGCGTGGGCACAGATACGCAGTATTTT
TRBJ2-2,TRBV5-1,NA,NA,CASSLEIRGELFF,TGCGCCAGCAGCTTGGAAATTCGCGGGGAGCTGTTTTTT
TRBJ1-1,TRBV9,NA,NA,CASSVLGGGTEAFF,TGTGCCAGCAGCGTACTTGGAGGTGGAACTGAAGCTTTCTTT
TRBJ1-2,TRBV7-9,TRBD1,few,CASGRGTGDYGYTF,TGTGCCAGTGGCCGGGGGACAGGGGATTACGGCTACACCTTC
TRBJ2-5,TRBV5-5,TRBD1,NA,CASSFTGGWETQYF,TGTGCCAGCAGCTTCACAGGGGGCTGGGAGACCCAGTACTTC
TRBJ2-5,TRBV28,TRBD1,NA,CASSSSGTVRLGSETQYF,TGTGCCAGCAGTTCCTCCGGGACAGTCCGTCTAGGGTCGGAGACCCAGTACTTC
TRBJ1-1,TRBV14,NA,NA,CASSQNMNTEAFF,TGTGCCAGCAGCCAGAACATGAACACTGAAGCTTTCTTT
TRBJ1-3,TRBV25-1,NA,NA,CASSPRVRKVANGNTIYF,TGTGCCAGCAGCCCCCGGGTTAGAAAGGTAGCAAATGGAAACACCATATATTTT
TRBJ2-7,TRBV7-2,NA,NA,CASSLVPGSAYEQYF,TGTGCCAGCAGCTTAGTGCCGGGGTCAGCCTACGAGCAGTACTTC
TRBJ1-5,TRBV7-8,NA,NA,CASSLQGTSNQPQHF,TGTGCCAGCAGCTTACAGGGAACTAGCAATCAGCCCCAGCATTTT
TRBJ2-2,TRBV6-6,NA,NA,CASSGSGELFF,TGTGCCAGCAGTGGCAGCGGGGAGCTGTTTTTT
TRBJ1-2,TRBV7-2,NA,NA,CASTPDGGGGYGYTF,TGTGCCAGCACCCCCGACGGTGGGGGCGGCTATGGCTACACCTTC
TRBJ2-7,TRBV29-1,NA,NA,CSVGPVIGGGGSYEQYF,TGCAGCGTTGGCCCCGTTATTGGGGGAGGGGGGTCCTACGAGCAGTACTTC
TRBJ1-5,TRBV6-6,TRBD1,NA,CASRRDREILF,TGTGCCAGCAGAAGGGACAGGGAGATACTTTTT
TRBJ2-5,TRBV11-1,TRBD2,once,CASSLGTSGEETQYF,TGTGCCAGCAGCTTAGGGACTAGCGGGGAAGAGACCCAGTACTTC
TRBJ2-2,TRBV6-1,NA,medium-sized,CASSETAGRTGELFF,TGTGCCAGCAGTGAAACAGCGGGCCGAACCGGGGAGCTGTTTTTT
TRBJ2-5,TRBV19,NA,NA,CASSILHREGQETQYF,TGTGCCAGTAGTATACTCCACAGGGAGGGACAAGAGACCCAGTACTTC
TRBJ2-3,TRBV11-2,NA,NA,CASSFTGITDTQYF,TGTGCCAGCAGCTTCACAGGGATCACAGATACGCAGTATTTT
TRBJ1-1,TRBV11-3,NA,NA,CASSLEGGQPAFF,TGTGCCAGCAGCTTAGAAGGGGGACAACCAGCTTTCTTT
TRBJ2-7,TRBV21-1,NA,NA,CASSKGSVGLAGAIGEQYF,TGTGCCAGCAGTAAAGGTTCCGTGGGGCTAGCGGGTGCCATAGGGGAGCAGTACTTC
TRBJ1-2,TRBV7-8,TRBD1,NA,CASSFVRDRGSGYTF,TGTGCCAGCAGCTTCGTCCGGGACAGGGGATCTGGCTACACCTTC